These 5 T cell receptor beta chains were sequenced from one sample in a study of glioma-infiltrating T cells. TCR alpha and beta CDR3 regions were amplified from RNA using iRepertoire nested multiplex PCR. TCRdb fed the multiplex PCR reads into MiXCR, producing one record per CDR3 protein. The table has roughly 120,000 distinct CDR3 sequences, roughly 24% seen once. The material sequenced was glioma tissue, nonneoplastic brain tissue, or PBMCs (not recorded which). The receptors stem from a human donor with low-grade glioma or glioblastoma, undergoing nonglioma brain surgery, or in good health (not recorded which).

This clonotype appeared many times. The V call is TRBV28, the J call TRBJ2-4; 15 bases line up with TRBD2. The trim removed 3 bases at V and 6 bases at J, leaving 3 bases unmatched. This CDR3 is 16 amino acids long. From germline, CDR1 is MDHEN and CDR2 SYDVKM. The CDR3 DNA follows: TGTGCCAGCAGTTTTCCGGGACTAGCGGGAGGAAACATTCAGTACTTC. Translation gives CASSFPGLAGGNIQYF.

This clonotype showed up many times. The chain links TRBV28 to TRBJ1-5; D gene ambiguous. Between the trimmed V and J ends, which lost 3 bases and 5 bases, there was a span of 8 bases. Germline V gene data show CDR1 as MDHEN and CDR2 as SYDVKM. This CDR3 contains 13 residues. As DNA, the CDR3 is TGTGCCAGCAGTTTGCCAAATTATCAGCCCCAGCATTTT. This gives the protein CASSLPNYQPQHF.

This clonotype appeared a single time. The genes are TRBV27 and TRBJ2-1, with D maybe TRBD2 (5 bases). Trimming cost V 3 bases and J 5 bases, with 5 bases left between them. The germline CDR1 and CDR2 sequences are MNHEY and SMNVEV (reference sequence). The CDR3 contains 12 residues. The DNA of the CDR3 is TGTGCCAGCAGTTTCGGGGACAATGAGCAGTTCTTC. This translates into CASSFGDNEQFF.

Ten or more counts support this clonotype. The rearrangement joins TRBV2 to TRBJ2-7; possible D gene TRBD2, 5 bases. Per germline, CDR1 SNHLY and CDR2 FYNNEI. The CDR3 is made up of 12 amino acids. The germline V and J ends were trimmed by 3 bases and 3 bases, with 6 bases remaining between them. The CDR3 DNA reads TGTGCCAGCAGTGACGCGGGCTACGAGCAGTACTTC. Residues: CASSDAGYEQYF.

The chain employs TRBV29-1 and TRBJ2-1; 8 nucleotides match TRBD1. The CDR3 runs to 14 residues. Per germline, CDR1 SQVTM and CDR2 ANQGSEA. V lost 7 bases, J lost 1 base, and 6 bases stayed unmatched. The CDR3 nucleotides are TGCAGCGGAACTCGACAGGGGTCCTACAATGAGCAGTTCTTC. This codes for CSGTRQGSYNEQFF.